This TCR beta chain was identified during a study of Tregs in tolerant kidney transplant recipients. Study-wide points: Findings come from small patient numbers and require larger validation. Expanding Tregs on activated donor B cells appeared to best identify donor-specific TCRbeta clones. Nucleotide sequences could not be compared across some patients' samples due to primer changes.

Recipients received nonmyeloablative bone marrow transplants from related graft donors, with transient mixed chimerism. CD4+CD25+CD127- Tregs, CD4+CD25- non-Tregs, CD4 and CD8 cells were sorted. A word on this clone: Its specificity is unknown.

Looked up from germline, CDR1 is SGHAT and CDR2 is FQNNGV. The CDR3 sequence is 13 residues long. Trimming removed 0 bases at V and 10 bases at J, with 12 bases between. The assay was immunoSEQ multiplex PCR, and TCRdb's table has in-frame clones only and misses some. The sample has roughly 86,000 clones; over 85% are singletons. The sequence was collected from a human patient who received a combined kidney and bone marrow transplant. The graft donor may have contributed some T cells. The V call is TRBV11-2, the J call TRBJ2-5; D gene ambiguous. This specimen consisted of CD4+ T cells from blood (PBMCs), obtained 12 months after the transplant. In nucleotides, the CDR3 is TGTGCCAGCAGCTTAGAATTTCTAGAAGTCCAGTACTTC. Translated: CASSLEFLEVQYF.